This T cell receptor (beta chain) appears in the sequencing data of a study of blood T cell repertoires in COVID-19. Study details: PBMCs, B-cell-depleted T cells, or T cells were the source of the cDNA or gDNA that made up the material.

Study processing details: Nucleated cell counts were estimated from reference gene primer amplification. Sequencing was performed with immunoSEQ multiplex PCR; in TCRdb, only in-frame clones are kept and a portion is missing. The D gene and trimming were derived from the DNA, and the V and J assignments and clone size from that table. The data show roughly 300,000 clones, with less than 85% seen just once and over 1.3% held by the top ten. Germline-derived CDR1 and CDR2 are SNHLY and FYNNEI. Trimming removed 1 base from V and 4 bases from J, with 10 bases in between. The CDR3 covers 14 residues. The origin of this receptor is a human donor with COVID-19, enrolled during active disease. The donor label of this sample is uncertain. The sample consisted of peripheral blood. The chain recombines TRBV2 with TRBJ1-1; D gene unclear. The CDR3 here is CASSEGVGSTEAFF. Written as DNA, the CDR3 is TGTGCCAGCAGTGAAGGGGTGGGGAGCACTGAAGCTTTCTTT.